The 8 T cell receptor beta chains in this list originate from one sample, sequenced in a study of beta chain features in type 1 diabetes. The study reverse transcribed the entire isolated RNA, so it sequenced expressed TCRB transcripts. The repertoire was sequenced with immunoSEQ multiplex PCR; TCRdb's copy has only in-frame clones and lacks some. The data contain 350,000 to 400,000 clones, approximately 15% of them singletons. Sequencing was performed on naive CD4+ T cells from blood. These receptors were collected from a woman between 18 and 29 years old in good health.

The CDR3 sequence: CASSPPVGTGVDEQYF. CDR3 sequence (DNA): TGTGCCAGCTCACCACCGGTAGGGACAGGGGTCGACGAGCAGTACTTC. The rearrangement uses TRBV18 and TRBJ2-7; 10 nucleotides line up with TRBD1. Losses at the gene ends were 0 bases for V and 5 bases for J; bases not matched to a gene: 7. The CDR3 length is 16 residues. From germline, CDR1 is KGHSH and CDR2 LQKENI.

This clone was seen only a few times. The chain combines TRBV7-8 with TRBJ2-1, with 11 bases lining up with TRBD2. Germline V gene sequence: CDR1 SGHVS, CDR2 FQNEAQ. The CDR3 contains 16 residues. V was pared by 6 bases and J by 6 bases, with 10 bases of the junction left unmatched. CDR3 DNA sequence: TGTGCCAGCAGTTCTATAGCGGGAGGGGGGGCCAATGAGCAGTTCTTC. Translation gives CASSSIAGGGANEQFF.

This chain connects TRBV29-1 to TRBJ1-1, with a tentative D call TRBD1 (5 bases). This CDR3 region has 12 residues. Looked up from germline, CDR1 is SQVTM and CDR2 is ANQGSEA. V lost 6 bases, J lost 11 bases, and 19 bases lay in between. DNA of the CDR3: TGCAGCGTCTCCAGATGGGGGGAGCGGGCTTTCTTT. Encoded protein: CSVSRWGERAFF.

In DNA form, the CDR3 reads TGTGCCAGCAGCCCCCGGACAGGGAGCGTAGACTATGGCTACACCTTC. Protein sequence: CASSPRTGSVDYGYTF. The chain couples TRBV4-2 to TRBJ1-2; TRBD1 matches 8 bases. Germline CDR1 reads LGHNA; CDR2 reads YNFKEQ. The CDR3 spans 16 residues. J was trimmed by 3 bases and V by 4 bases; bases with no gene match: 10.

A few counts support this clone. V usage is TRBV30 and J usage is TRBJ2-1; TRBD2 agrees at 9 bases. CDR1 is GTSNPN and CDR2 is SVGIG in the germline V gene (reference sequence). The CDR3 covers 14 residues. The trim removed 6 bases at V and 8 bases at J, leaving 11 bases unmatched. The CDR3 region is CACILNLAGHEQFF. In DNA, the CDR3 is TGTGCCTGTATTTTGAATCTAGCGGGGCATGAGCAGTTCTTC.

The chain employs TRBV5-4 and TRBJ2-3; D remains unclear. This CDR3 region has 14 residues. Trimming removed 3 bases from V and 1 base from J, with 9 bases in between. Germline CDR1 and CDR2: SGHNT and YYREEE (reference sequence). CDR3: CASSYLTGTDTQYF. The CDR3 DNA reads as TGTGCCAGCAGCTACTTGACTGGCACAGATACGCAGTATTTT.

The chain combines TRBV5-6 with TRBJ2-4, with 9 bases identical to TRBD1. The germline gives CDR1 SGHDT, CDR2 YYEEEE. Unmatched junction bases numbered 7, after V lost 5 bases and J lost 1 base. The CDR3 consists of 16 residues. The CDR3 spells CASRTYRGQAKNIQYF. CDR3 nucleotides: TGTGCCAGCAGAACATACAGGGGGCAGGCCAAAAACATTCAGTACTTC.

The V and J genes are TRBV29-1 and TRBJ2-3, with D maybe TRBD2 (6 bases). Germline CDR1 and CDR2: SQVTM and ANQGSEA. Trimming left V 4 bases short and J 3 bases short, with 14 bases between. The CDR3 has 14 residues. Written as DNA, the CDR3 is TGCAGCGTTGGTGGGAGGAGCGCAACAGATACGCAGTATTTT. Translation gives CSVGGRSATDTQYF.